The 25 T cell receptor beta chains below come from one sample, sequenced in a study of T cells after yellow fever vaccination. Via MiXCR, TCRdb re-called the 5' RACE reads, giving one row per CDR3 protein. Of a few hundred thousand distinct CDR3 sequences in the sample, roughly 4.3% were seen once. Source: PBMCs, taken 5 days after the yellow fever booster vaccination. Receptors originate from a man between 18 and 35 years old who received the YFV17D yellow fever vaccine.

This chain joins TRBV18 and TRBJ1-1, with 9 nucleotides matching TRBD1. CDR3 length: 14 amino acids. Losses at the gene ends were 0 bases for V and 9 bases for J; bases not matched to a gene: 5. CDR1 KGHSH and CDR2 LQKENI come from the germline V gene. The CDR3 is CASSPPVGQGKAFF. The CDR3 DNA is TGTGCCAGCTCACCACCGGTAGGACAGGGGAAAGCTTTCTTT.

The table lists this clonotype with many counts. In DNA form, the CDR3 reads TGTGCCAGCAGTTACTCGACAGGGAGCTCCTACGAGCAGTACTTC. Translated, it gives CASSYSTGSSYEQYF. The chain has TRBV6-5 and TRBJ2-7; TRBD1 matches 7 bases. The germline gives CDR1 MNHEY, CDR2 SVGAGI. V gave up 0 bases and J gave up 0 bases; unmatched junction bases: 2. CDR3 length equals 15 residues.

The chain uses TRBV9 and TRBJ1-1, with D possibly being TRBD1 (5 bases). The germline V gene has CDR1 SGDLS and CDR2 YYNGEE. V was pared by 4 bases and J by 4 bases, with 23 bases between. The CDR3 spans 17 residues. The CDR3 here is CASSPSRGGLRGTEAFF. The CDR3 DNA is TGTGCCAGCAGCCCCTCCCGGGGCGGGTTGAGGGGCACTGAAGCTTTCTTT. Full variable domain (remainder filled in from reference TRBV9 and TRBJ1-1): DSGVTQTPKHLITATGQRVTLRCSPRSGDLSVYWYQQSLDQGLQFLIQYYNGEERAKGNILERFSAQQFPDLHSELNLSSLELGDSALYFCASSPSRGGLRGTEAFFGQGTRLTVV.

The V call is TRBV7-9, the J call TRBJ2-7; D gene uncertain. The CDR3 covers 12 residues. Trimming pared 1 base from V and 6 bases from J, leaving 7 bases between. Germline CDR1 reads SEHNR; CDR2 reads FQNEAQ (reference sequence). DNA for the CDR3: TGTGCCAGCAGCTTAGTCGGACGCGAGCAGTACGTC. This gives the protein CASSLVGREQYV.

This clonotype was detected only a few times. V is TRBV9 and J is TRBJ1-6; perhaps TRBD1 as D (5 bases). V shed 0 bases and J shed 6 bases, with 10 bases lying between them. CDR1 and CDR2 from the germline V gene are SGDLS and YYNGEE. This CDR3 region has 15 residues. Written as DNA, the CDR3 is TGTGCCAGCAGCGTAGAGCCCCAGGGTAATTCACCCCTCCACTTT. Translating gives CASSVEPQGNSPLHF. The complete variable domain, with remaining parts taken from reference TRBV9 and TRBJ1-6, reads DSGVTQTPKHLITATGQRVTLRCSPRSGDLSVYWYQQSLDQGLQFLIQYYNGEERAKGNILERFSAQQFPDLHSELNLSSLELGDSALYFCASSVEPQGNSPLHFGNGTRLTVT.

This sequence joins TRBV19 and TRBJ2-7; 8 positions agree with TRBD2. Trimming took 6 bases from V and 6 from J; bases not matched to a gene: 10. Germline assignment: CDR1 LNHDA and CDR2 SQIVND (reference sequence). This CDR3 spans 14 amino acids. Here the CDR3 reads CASSPGLAPLEQYF. The CDR3 region has the DNA TGTGCCAGTAGCCCAGGACTAGCCCCTCTCGAGCAGTACTTC.

V and J are TRBV6-2 or TRBV6-3 and TRBJ2-2; possible D gene TRBD1, 7 bases. V lost 7 bases to trimming and J lost 6 bases, with 15 bases between them. Germline lookup yields CDR1 MNHEY and CDR2 SVGEGT. The CDR3 is made up of 14 amino acids. The CDR3 reads CASTNQGEAGELFF. The CDR3 bases are TGTGCCAGCACCAACCAGGGGGAGGCCGGGGAGCTGTTTTTT.

V usage is TRBV15 and J usage is TRBJ2-3; D gene uncertain. There are 16 residues in the CDR3. V lost 3 bases, J lost 6 bases, and 19 bases lay in between. Looked up from germline, CDR1 is LNHNV and CDR2 is YYDKDF (reference sequence). The CDR3 region has the DNA TGTGCCACCAGCAGGTCCGGCGTTCAGACCCCCGATACGCAGTATTTT. Its translation: CATSRSGVQTPDTQYF.

In the case of this clonotype: One end of the junction does not line up with germline, which may come from a read error. The chain joins TRBV20-1 to TRBJ1-2; unclear D gene. Per the germline V gene, CDR1 is DFQATT and CDR2 is SNEGSKA (reference sequence). The CDR3 contains 10 residues. The CDR3 spells CSARLGITPF. The CDR3 DNA reads TGCAGTGCTAGATTGGGCATAACGCCCTTC.

In this sample, this clonotype turned up many times. This chain links TRBV20-1 with TRBJ2-7; TRBD2 might be the D (6 bases). V lost 1 base and J lost 2, with 12 bases in between. The CDR3 contains 14 residues. Germline CDR1 and CDR2: DFQATT and SNEGSKA (reference sequence). The CDR3 nucleotides read TGCAGTGCTAGAGTGCGGGGCCGCACCTACGAGCAGTACTTC. This gives the protein CSARVRGRTYEQYF.

This clonotype has ten or more counts. The genes are TRBV27 and TRBJ2-7, with TRBD1 as a possible D gene (5 bases). Germline V gene lookup returns CDR1 MNHEY and CDR2 SMNVEV (reference sequence). The CDR3 totals 13 residues. The V gene lost 5 bases and the J gene lost 3 bases, with 11 bases spanning the gap. The DNA of the CDR3 is TGTGCCAGCAGTGGTGACAGTAGCTACGAGCAGTACTTC. This sequence encodes CASSGDSSYEQYF.

J is TRBJ1-1 and V is TRBV27; perhaps TRBD1 as D (6 bases). The CDR3 length is 21 residues. V lost 7 bases and J 5 bases, leaving 38 bases between the germline ends. Germline V gene lookup returns CDR1 MNHEY and CDR2 SMNVEV (reference sequence). In DNA, the CDR3 is TGTGCCAGCACCCCCCTTAGGGTACAGGGCCCTTCGACCGGTTGGTGGACTGAAGCTTTCTTT. Amino acids: CASTPLRVQGPSTGWWTEAFF.

The genes are TRBV4-1 and TRBJ2-5, with 12 bases aligning to TRBD2. From germline, CDR1 is MGHRA and CDR2 YSYEKL. With 5 bases clipped from V and 5 bases from J, the junction kept 6 bases outside the gene matches. The CDR3 loop spans 15 amino acids. Here the CDR3 reads CASSTRLAGDETQYF. The CDR3 DNA follows: TGCGCCAGCAGCACCCGACTAGCGGGGGACGAGACCCAGTACTTC.

This clonotype was counted only a few times. J is TRBJ1-6 and V is TRBV6-2 or TRBV6-3; no clear D. V was clipped by 5 bases and J by 7 bases, with 21 bases between them. The CDR3 contains 17 residues. CDR1 is MNHEY, CDR2 SVGEGT, per germline. For the CDR3, the DNA is TGTGCCAGCAGTCCGTCAGACTGGCAAGGGCAGAATTCACCCCTCCACTTT. Translation: CASSPSDWQGQNSPLHF.

The sample holds many counts of this clonotype. The chain has TRBV27 and TRBJ1-4; no reliable D call. V shed 2 bases and J shed 4 bases, with 8 bases lying between them. The germline gives CDR1 MNHEY, CDR2 SMNVEV (reference sequence). CDR3 size: 14 residues. The DNA of the CDR3 is TGTGCCAGCAGTTTACGGGAGGGTAATGAAAAACTGTTTTTT. This codes for CASSLREGNEKLFF.

In its sample, this clonotype was seen many times. The chain carries TRBV27 and TRBJ2-3; TRBD1 matches at 7 bases. The junction had 4 bases not matched to a gene; V was cut back by 3 bases and J by 1 base. Germline CDR1 is MNHEY and CDR2 is SMNVEV (reference sequence). The CDR3 runs 15 residues. The CDR3: CASSFYRGRTDTQYF. The CDR3 nucleotides are TGTGCCAGCAGTTTCTACAGGGGCCGCACAGATACGCAGTATTTT.

This clonotype has a count of ten or more. This rearrangement joins TRBV5-1 to TRBJ1-2; TRBD1 aligns across 7 bases. The germline gives CDR1 SGHRS, CDR2 YFSETQ. The CDR3 is 15 residues long. The J segment lost 3 bases and the V segment lost 4 bases, leaving 9 bases of the junction unmatched. The CDR3 protein is CASSAQTGWDYGYTF. CDR3 DNA: TGCGCCAGCAGCGCACAGACAGGGTGGGACTATGGCTACACCTTC.

V is TRBV2 and J is TRBJ1-4; D unresolved. The CDR3 runs 13 residues. V was trimmed by 5 bases and J by 8 bases, leaving 12 bases between them. Germline V gives CDR1 SNHLY, CDR2 FYNNEI. The DNA for the CDR3 is TGTGCCAGCAGTCAAAGGGTGGAGGAAAAACTGTTTTTT. It translates to CASSQRVEEKLFF.

A note on this clonotype: An end of the junction differs from the germline gene, which may be a read error. The chain carries TRBV5-1 and TRBJ2-7; D possibly corresponds to TRBD2 (5 bases). CDR3 length: 10 residues. Germline-derived CDR1 and CDR2 are SGHRS and YFSETQ. CDR3 loop: CASSLGERPF. Here the CDR3 DNA reads TGCGCCAGCAGCTTGGGGGAGAGACCCTTC.

This clonotype was found a few times. This chain links TRBV7-7 with TRBJ2-2; D gene ambiguous. Between the trimmed V and J ends, which lost 5 bases and 1 base, there was a span of 8 bases. The germline gives CDR1 SSHAT, CDR2 FNYEAQ (reference sequence). The CDR3 covers 14 residues. The CDR3 DNA is TGTGCCAGCAGCAAGCGACAGAACACCGGGGAGCTGTTTTTT. Encoded protein: CASSKRQNTGELFF.

The chain has TRBV7-2 and TRBJ2-1, with D perhaps TRBD1 (6 bases). The CDR3 contains 14 residues. Germline CDR1 reads SGHTA; CDR2 reads FQGNSA. Trimming left V 4 bases short and J 5 bases short, with 12 bases between. Here the CDR3 DNA reads TGTGCCAGCAGCTCCAACAGGGTCGACAATGAGCAGTTCTTC. As protein: CASSSNRVDNEQFF.

This chain uses TRBV4-1 with TRBJ2-3; D is unresolved. The CDR3 sequence is 15 residues long. V shed 0 bases and J shed 4 bases, with 11 bases lying between them. CDR1 is MGHRA and CDR2 is YSYEKL in the germline V gene. CDR3 sequence: CASSQDPGLPDTQYF. The DNA for the CDR3 is TGCGCCAGCAGCCAAGATCCGGGTCTCCCAGATACGCAGTATTTT.

This clonotype occurred many times. This sequence joins TRBV20-1 and TRBJ2-5; 14 bases fit TRBD2. Germline V gives CDR1 DFQATT, CDR2 SNEGSKA (reference sequence). Unmatched junction bases numbered 9, after V lost 2 bases and J lost 4 bases. This CDR3 has 17 amino acids. The CDR3 DNA sequence: TGCAGTGCTAGACGGACGACTAGCGGGGGGGCAGGAGAGACCCAGTACTTC. Encoded protein: CSARRTTSGGAGETQYF.

J is TRBJ1-5 and V is TRBV5-1; the match to TRBD1 covers 8 bases. Germline-derived CDR1 and CDR2 are SGHRS and YFSETQ. With V trimmed by 1 base and J by 4 bases, 4 bases remained unmatched. CDR3 size: 15 residues. This CDR3 reads CASSLRDRRNQPQHF. CDR3 DNA: TGCGCCAGCAGCTTGAGGGACAGGCGAAATCAGCCCCAGCATTTT.

The table lists this clonotype with a few counts. The gene calls are TRBV11-2 and TRBJ2-3, with a possible D match to TRBD1 (5 bases). CDR3 length: 14 residues. From germline, CDR1 is SGHAT and CDR2 FQNNGV. Trimming removed 2 bases from V and 1 base from J, with 7 bases in between. The CDR3 bases are TGTGCCAGCAGCTTATGGGGCGGCACAGATACGCAGTATTTT. Translated, it gives CASSLWGGTDTQYF.